A single TCR beta chain is shown here with its context. Primed by a sample-barcoded 5' primer and a J-beta primer mix, a second PCR proceeded for about 6 to 11 cycles. TCRdb redid the calling of the 5' RACE reads with MiXCR, one entry per CDR3 protein. This sample has nearly 1 million distinct CDR3 sequences, with about 53% found just once. The record originates from a study of blood T cells in healthy people across ages. Sequencing was carried out using blood. The source is an older woman in good health.

The CDR3 nucleotides read TGTGCCAGCAGGCTAGGTTCCGGCACAGATACGCAGTATTTT. This encodes CASRLGSGTDTQYF. This chain joins TRBV6-1 and TRBJ2-3, with D hard to call. The V end lost 6 bases, the J end lost 1 base, and 11 bases lay between the germline ends. The CDR3 is made up of 14 amino acids. CDR1 is MNHNS and CDR2 is SASEGT in the germline V gene.